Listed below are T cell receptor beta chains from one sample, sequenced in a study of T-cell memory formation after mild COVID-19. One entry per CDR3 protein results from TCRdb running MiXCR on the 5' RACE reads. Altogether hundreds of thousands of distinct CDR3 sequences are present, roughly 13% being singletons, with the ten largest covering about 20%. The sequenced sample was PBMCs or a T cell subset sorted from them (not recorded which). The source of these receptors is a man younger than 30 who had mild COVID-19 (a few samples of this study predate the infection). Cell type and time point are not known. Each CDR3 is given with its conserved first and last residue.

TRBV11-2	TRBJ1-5	CASSYTGDQPQHF
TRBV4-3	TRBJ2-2	CASSQGQGDYTGELFF
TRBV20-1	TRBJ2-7	CSAVNSGGSYEQYF
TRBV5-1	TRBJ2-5	CASSVNPSGGYETQYF
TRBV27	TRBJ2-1	CASSSLGTSGAYNEQFF
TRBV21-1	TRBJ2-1	CASTLTGEQFF
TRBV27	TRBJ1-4	CASSFLTQGRREKLFF
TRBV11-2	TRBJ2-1	CASSVSTVSQFF
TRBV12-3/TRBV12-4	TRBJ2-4	CASTLGLLAKNIQYF
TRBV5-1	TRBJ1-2	CASSLYPSSGDGYTF
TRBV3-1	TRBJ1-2	CASSQGTFRLPRTETNYGYTF
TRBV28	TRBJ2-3	CASSYWSGGGGADTQYF
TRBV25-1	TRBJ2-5	CASSEFGTGSRETQYF
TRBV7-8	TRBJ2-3	CASSLVENTQYF
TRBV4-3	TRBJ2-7	CASSQSLGTGNEQYF
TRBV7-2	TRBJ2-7	CASSPGLAGNEQYF
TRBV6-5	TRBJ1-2	CASSQGQAAGYTF
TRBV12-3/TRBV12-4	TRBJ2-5	CASSPTMAGQETQYF
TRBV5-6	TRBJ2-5	CASSLTPCTQETQYF
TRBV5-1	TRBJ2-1	CASSLEDRGLAEQFF
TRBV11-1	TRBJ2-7	CASSTRQGADEQYF
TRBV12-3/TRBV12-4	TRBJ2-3	CASSFFSGGLTDTQYF
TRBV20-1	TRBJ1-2	CSAPPGGAGENYGYTF
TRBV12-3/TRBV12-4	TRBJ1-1	CASSLTWDRVNTEAFF
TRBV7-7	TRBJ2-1	CASSLQGQYNEQFF
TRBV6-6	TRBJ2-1	CAMGGDSYNEQFF
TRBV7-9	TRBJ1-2	CASSHTQGLLYGYTF
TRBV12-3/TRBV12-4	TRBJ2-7	CASSRPPGEQYF
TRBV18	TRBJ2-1	CASSPRFVAGLTYNEQFF
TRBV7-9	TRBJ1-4	CASSPRTGGFEKLFF
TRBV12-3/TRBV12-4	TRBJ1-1	CASRQTGDNTEAFF
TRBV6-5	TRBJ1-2	CASSYSRAYGYTF
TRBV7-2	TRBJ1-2	CASSSLKSGGGYTF
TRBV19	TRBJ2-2	CASKPGMNTGELFF
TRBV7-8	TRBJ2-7	CASSSPRDASSYEQYF
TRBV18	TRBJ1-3	CASSPPGDTIYF
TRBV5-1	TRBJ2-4	CASSLGPPRQGAREF
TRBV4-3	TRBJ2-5	CASSQTPGPAPGETQYF
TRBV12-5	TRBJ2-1	CASTRRDGGRNEQFF
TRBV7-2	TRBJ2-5	CASSLARDRRETQYF
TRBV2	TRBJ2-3	CAGAGGPRASTDTQYF
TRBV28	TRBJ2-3	CASSHFGSWGGRVRQYF
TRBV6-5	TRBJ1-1	CASSPEQGAVDTEAFF
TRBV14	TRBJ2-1	CASSLLGDSYNEQFF
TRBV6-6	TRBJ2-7	CASSYPLAGGIYEQYF
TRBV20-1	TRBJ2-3	CSAARTSGSTDTQYF